This T cell receptor beta chain was sequenced in a study of PD-1 blockade in classical Hodgkin lymphoma. At the level of the study: Patients were treated with nivolumab at 3 mg/kg, and this was given intravenously every 2 weeks.

Study-level results: By cycle point C4D1, TCR diversity had risen significantly in CD4+ cells (but not CD8+ cells). Diminished baseline TCR diversity has been reported in newly diagnosed patients relative to healthy donors.

The CDR3 is 15 residues long. V shed 4 bases and J shed 6 bases, with 16 bases lying between them. Germline-derived CDR1 and CDR2 are KGHSH and LQKENI. Every one of the patients relapsed after autologous stem cell transplantation (brentuximab vedotin exposure was variable). Libraries were prepared by immunoSEQ multiplex PCR; TCRdb keeps only in-frame clonotypes and omits some of them. This sample has tens of thousands of clones, with 55% to 75% found just once. Of note for this clone: Antigen: not known.

The source is a human donor with classical Hodgkin lymphoma. The V call is TRBV18, the J call TRBJ2-1; a possible D gene is TRBD2 (5 bases). Sequenced material: peripheral blood mononuclear cells (PBMCs), taken before the second cycle of nivolumab. The CDR3: CASSLGRDLGNEQFF. In nucleotides, the CDR3 is TGTGCCAGCTCACTCGGCCGGGATCTGGGCAATGAGCAGTTCTTC.